The entry that follows covers one TCR beta chain sequence. Its specificity is not known. The read ends 3 residues shy of where the CDR3 ends; the end is completed using the germline J gene. CDR1 is SGHVS and CDR2 is FNYEAQ in the germline V gene. The CDR3 loop spans 15 amino acids. The sample comes from a study of T cells in women clearing cervical HPV infection. About the research overall: No precancer developed; the control's incident HPV16 infection cleared within 12 months. Controls gave blood once infection was undetectable; cases at lesion identification. Study conclusions and caveats: Unknown T-cell numbers per sample may underlie the richness differences.

TCRdb's table, derived via immunoSEQ multiplex PCR, lists solely in-frame clones and lacks some. The table for this sample gives about 24,000 clones. This chain connects TRBV7-6 to TRBJ2-3; 10 nucleotides line up with TRBD2. The clonotype comes from a woman between 18 and 70 years old with a cervical HPV16 infection that either progressed to CIN3+ or cleared (not recorded which). Sequencing was done on a sample of blood buffy coat. The CDR3 sequence: CASSLASGGRETQYF. The part of the CDR3 DNA that was read is TGTGCCAGCAGCTTAGCTAGCGGGGGGAGAGAGACG.